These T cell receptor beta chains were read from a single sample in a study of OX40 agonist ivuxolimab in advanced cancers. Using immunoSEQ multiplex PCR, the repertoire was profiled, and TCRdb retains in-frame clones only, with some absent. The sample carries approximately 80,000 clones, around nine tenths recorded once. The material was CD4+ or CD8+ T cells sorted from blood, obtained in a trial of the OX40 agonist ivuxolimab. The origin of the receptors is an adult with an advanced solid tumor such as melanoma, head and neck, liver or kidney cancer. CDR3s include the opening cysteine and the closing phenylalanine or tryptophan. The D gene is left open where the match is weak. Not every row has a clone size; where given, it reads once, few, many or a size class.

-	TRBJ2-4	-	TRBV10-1	CASSDGSLAKNIQYF	TGCGCCAGCAGTGATGGTTCTCTCGCCAAAAACATTCAGTACTTC
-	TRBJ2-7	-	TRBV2	CASSSEREQYF	TGTGCCAGCAGTTCCGAACGCGAGCAGTACTTC
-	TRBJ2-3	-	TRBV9	CASSGFSTDTQYF	TGTGCCAGCTCTGGATTTAGCACAGATACGCAGTATTTT
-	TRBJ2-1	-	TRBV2	CASSDGRRSYNEQFF	TGTGCCAGCAGTGACGGGAGACGGTCCTACAATGAGCAGTTCTTC
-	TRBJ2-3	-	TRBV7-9	CASSPRDFTDTQYF	TGTGCCAGCAGCCCTCGAGACTTCACAGATACGCAGTATTTT
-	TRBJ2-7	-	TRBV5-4	CASRGRDRAYEQYF	TGTGCCAGCAGGGGCCGGGACCGGGCCTACGAGCAGTACTTC
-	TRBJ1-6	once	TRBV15	CATSRVGTAISPLHF	TGTGCCACCAGCAGAGTCGGGACGGCCATATCACCCCTCCACTTT
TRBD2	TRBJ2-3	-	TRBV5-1	CASSLGLAGADTQYF	TGCGCCAGCAGCTTGGGACTAGCGGGAGCAGATACGCAGTATTTT
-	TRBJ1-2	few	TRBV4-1	CASSQAAGGYGYTF	TGCGCCAGCAGCCAAGCCGCCGGGGGCTATGGCTACACCTTC
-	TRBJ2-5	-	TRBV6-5	CASSTSQGIETQYF	TGTGCCAGCAGTACTTCTCAAGGGATTGAGACCCAGTACTTC
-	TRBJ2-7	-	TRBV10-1	CAPGGDSVTYEQYF	TGCGCCCCTGGAGGGGACAGTGTGACCTACGAGCAGTACTTC
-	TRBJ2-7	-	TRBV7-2	CASSLQGLGEQYF	TGTGCCAGCAGCTTACAGGGGCTGGGCGAGCAGTACTTC
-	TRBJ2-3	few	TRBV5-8	CASFPRTRGNTDTQYF	TGTGCCAGCTTCCCGAGGACGCGGGGAAACACAGATACGCAGTATTTT
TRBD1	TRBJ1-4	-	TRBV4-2	CASSPWRWGQGTFNEKLFF	TGTGCCAGCAGCCCCTGGAGATGGGGACAGGGGACTTTTAATGAAAAACTGTTTTTT
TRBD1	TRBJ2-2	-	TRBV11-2	CASSFTSTGRGELFF	TGTGCCAGCAGCTTCACCTCGACAGGGCGCGGGGAGCTGTTTTTT
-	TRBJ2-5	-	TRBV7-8	CASSQGTFQETQYF	TGTGCCAGCAGCCAAGGGACCTTCCAAGAGACCCAGTACTTC
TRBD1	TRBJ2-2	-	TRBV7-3	CASSLADRAITGELFF	TGTGCCAGCAGCTTGGCCGACAGGGCGATCACCGGGGAGCTGTTTTTT
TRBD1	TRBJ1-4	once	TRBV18	CASSPGTGYEKLFF	TGTGCCAGCTCACCAGGGACAGGGTACGAAAAACTGTTTTTT
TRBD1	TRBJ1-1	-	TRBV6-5	CASSSQGVNTEAFF	TGTGCCAGCAGTTCCCAGGGGGTGAACACTGAAGCTTTCTTT
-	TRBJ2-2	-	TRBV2	CASIATTATGELFF	TGTGCCAGCATTGCTACTACAGCTACCGGGGAGCTGTTTTTT
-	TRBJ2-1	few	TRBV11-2	CASSLDPDFWEFF	TGTGCCAGCAGCTTAGATCCGGACTTTTGGGAGTTCTTC
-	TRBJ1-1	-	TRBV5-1	CASQGLQGNTEAFF	TGCGCCAGCCAGGGCCTGCAGGGAAACACTGAAGCTTTCTTT
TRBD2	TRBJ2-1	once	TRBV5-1	CASSLTSGINVYNEQFF	TGCGCCAGCAGCTTGACTAGCGGGATCAACGTCTACAATGAGCAGTTCTTC
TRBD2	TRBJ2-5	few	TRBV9	CASSVATGTSGYQETQYF	TGTGCCAGCAGCGTAGCTACAGGGACTAGCGGATACCAAGAGACCCAGTACTTC
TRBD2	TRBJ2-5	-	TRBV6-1	CASRGIAGVVETQYF	TGTGCCAGCAGGGGAATAGCGGGAGTAGTGGAGACCCAGTACTTC
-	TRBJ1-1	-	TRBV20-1	CSASSGTEAFF	TGCAGTGCTAGTTCGGGGACTGAAGCTTTCTTT
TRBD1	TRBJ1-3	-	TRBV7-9	CASSSARGAYGNTIYF	TGTGCCAGCAGCTCCGCCAGGGGGGCCTATGGAAACACCATATATTTT
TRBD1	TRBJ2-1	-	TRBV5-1	CASSTGQLSYNEQFF	TGCGCCAGCAGCACGGGACAGCTTTCCTACAATGAGCAGTTCTTC
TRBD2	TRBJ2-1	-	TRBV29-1	CSASSGLTSYNEQFF	TGCAGCGCCTCCTCGGGACTAACCTCCTACAATGAGCAGTTCTTC
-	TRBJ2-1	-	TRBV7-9	CASSIRGPSSYNEQFF	TGTGCCAGCAGCATCCGGGGGCCTAGCTCCTACAATGAGCAGTTCTTC
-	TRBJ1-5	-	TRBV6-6	CASSYGLTDSNQPQHF	TGTGCCAGCAGTTACGGGCTGACAGATAGCAATCAGCCCCAGCATTTT
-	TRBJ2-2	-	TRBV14	CASSKHPRGAANTGELFF	TGTGCCAGCAGCAAACATCCCCGAGGAGCGGCGAACACCGGGGAGCTGTTTTTT
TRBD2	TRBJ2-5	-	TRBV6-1	CASSEHLLAGGGDQETQYF	TGTGCCAGCAGTGAACATCTCCTAGCGGGAGGAGGGGACCAAGAGACCCAGTACTTC
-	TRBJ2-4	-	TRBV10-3	CAISEGPLGNIQYF	TGTGCCATCAGTGAAGGACCCCTCGGGAACATTCAGTACTTC
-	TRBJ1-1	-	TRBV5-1	CASSQGVRNTEAFF	TGCGCCAGCAGCCAGGGTGTTAGAAACACTGAAGCTTTCTTT
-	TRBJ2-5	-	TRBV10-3	CAISDLTASRTQYF	TGTGCCATCAGTGATTTGACAGCCTCGCGGACCCAGTACTTC